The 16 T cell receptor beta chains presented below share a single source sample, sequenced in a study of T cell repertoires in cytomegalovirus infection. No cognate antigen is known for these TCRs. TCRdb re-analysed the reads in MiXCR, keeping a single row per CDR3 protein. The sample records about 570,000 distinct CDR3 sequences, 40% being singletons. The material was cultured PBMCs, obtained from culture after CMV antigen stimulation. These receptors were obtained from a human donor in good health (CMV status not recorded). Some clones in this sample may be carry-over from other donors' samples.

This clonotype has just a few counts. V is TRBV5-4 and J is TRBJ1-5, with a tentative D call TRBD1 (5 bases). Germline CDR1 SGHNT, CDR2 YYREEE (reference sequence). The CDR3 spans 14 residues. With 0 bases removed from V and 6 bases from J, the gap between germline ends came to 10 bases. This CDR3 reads CASSLGGEGQPQHF. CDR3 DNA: TGTGCCAGCAGCTTGGGGGGGGAAGGTCAGCCCCAGCATTTT.

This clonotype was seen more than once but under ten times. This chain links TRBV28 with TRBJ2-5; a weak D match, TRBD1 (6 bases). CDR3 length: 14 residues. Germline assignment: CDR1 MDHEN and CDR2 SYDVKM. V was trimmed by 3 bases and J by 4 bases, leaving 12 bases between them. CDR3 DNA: TGTGCCAGCAGTTTGGGGGCGGCTGTAGAGACCCAGTACTTC. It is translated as CASSLGAAVETQYF.

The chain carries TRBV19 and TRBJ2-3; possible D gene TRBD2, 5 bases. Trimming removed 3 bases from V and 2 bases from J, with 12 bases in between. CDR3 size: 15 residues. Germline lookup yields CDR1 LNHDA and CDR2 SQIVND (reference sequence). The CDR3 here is CASSILGLPTDTQYF. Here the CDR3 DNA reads TGTGCCAGTAGTATCCTTGGACTTCCCACAGATACGCAGTATTTT.

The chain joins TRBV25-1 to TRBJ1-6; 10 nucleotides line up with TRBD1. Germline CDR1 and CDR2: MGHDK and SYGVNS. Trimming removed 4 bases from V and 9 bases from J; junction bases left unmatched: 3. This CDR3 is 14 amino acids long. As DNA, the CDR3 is TGTGCCAGCAGTGGGGACAGGGGATCTTCACCCCTCCACTTT. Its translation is CASSGDRGSSPLHF.

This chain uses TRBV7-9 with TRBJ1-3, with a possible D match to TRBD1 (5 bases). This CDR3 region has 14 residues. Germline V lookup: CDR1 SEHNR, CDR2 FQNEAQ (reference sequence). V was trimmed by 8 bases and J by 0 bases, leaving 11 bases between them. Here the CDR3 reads CASEEGNSGNTIYF. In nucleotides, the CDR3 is TGTGCCAGCGAAGAGGGGAACTCTGGAAACACCATATATTTT.

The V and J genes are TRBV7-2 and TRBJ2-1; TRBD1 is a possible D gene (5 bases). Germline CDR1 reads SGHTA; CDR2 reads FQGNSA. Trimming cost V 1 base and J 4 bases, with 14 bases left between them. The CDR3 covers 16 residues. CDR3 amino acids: CASSLGLGLLYNEQFF. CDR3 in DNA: TGTGCCAGCAGCTTAGGGTTGGGGCTACTTTACAATGAGCAGTTCTTC. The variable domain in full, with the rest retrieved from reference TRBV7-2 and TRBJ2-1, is GAGVSQSPSNKVTEKGKDVELRCDPISGHTALYWYRQSLGQGLEFLIYFQGNSAPDKSGLPSDRFSAERTGGSVSTLTIQRTQQEDSAVYLCASSLGLGLLYNEQFFGPGTRLTVL.

Written as DNA, the CDR3 is TGTGCCAGCAGTCCAAGGGCGGGAGGGACATACGAGCAGTACTTC. Amino acids: CASSPRAGGTYEQYF. The chain recombines TRBV27 with TRBJ2-7; 9 bases line up with TRBD2. Germline V CDR1 and CDR2: MNHEY, SMNVEV (reference sequence). J lost 4 bases, V lost 5 bases, and 9 bases had no gene match. CDR3 size: 15 residues.

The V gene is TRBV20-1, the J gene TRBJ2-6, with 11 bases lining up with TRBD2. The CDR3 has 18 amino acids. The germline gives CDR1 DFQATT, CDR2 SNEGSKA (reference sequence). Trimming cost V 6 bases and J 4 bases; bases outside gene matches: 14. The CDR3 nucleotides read TGCAGTGCCCGGGGGGTAGCGGGAGGGCCCTCCGGGGCCAACGTCCTGACTTTC. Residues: CSARGVAGGPSGANVLTF.

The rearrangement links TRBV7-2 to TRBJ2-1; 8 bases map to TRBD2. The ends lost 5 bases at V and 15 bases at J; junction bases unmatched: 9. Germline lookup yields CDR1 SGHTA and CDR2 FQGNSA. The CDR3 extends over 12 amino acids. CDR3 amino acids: CASSGTSGGWFF. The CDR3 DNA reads TGTGCCAGCAGCGGAACTAGCGGCGGGTGGTTCTTC.

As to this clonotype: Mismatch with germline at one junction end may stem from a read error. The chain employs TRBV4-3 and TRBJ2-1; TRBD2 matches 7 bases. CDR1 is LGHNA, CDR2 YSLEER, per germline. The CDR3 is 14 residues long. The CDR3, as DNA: TGCGCCAGCAGCCAAGAAATAGTCGGGCGGGAGCAATTCTTC. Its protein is CASSQEIVGREQFF.

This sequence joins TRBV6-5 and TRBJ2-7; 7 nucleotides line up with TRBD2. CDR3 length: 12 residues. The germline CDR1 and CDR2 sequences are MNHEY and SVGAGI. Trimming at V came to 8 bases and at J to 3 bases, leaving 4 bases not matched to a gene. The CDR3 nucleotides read TGTGCCAGCGCGCGGGAGAGCTACGAGCAGTACTTC. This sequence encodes CASARESYEQYF.

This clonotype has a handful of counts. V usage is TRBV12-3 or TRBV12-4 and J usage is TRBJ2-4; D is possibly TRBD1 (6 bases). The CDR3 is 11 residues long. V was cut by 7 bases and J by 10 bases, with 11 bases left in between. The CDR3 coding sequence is TGTGCCAGCACCCAAGGGGGAATTCAGTACTTC. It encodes CASTQGGIQYF.

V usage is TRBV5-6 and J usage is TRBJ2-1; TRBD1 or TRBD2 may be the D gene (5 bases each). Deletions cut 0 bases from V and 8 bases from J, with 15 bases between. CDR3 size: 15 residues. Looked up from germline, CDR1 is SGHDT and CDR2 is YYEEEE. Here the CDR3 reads CASSLDPGQSDEQFF. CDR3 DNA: TGTGCCAGCAGCTTGGACCCGGGGCAAAGCGATGAGCAGTTCTTC.

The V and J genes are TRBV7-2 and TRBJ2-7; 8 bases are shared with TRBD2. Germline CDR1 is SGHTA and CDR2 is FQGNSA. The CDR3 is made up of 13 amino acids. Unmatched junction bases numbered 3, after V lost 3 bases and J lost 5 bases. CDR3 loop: CASSFLGGDEQYF. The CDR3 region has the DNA TGTGCCAGCAGCTTTCTCGGGGGGGACGAGCAGTACTTC.

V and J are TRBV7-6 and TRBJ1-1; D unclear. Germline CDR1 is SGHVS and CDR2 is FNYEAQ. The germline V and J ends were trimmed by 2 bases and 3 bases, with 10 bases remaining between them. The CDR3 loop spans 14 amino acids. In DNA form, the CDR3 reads TGTGCCAGCAGCTTACTTAGACGGGACACTGAAGCTTTCTTT. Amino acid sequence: CASSLLRRDTEAFF.

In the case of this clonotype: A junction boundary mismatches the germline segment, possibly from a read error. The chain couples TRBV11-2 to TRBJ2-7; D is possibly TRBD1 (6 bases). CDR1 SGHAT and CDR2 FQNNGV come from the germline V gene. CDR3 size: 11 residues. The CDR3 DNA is TGTGCCAGCAGCTTAAAGGGGGAGTGGATCTTC. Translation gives CASSLKGEWIF.